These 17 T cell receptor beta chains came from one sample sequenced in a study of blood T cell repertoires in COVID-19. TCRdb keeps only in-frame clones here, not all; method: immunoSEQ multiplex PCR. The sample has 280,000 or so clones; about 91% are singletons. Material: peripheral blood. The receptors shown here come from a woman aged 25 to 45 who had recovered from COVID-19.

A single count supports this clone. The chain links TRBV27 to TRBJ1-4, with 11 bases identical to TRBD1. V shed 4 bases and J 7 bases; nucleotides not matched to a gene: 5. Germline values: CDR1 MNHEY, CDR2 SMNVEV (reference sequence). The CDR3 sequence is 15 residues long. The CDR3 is CASSSRDRGIEKLFF. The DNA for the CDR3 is TGTGCCAGCAGTTCCCGGGACAGGGGGATTGAAAAACTGTTTTTT.

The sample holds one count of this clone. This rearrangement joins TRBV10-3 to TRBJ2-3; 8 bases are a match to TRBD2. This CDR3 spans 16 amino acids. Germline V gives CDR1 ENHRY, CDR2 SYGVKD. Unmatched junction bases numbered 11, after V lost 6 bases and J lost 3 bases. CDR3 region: CAISLQGLAGTDTQYF. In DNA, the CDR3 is TGTGCCATCAGCCTCCAGGGGCTAGCGGGTACAGATACGCAGTATTTT.

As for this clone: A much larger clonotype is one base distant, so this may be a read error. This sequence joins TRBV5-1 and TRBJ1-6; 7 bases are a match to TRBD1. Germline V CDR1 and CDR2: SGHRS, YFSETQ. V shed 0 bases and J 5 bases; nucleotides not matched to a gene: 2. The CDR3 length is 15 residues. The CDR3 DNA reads TGCGCCAGCAGCTTGGAACAGGGGAATAATTCACCCCTCCACTTT. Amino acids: CASSLEQGNNSPLHF.

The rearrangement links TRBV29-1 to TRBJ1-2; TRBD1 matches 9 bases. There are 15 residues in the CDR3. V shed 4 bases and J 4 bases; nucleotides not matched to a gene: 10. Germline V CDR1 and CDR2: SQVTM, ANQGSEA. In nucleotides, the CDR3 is TGCAGCGTTGCGACACAGGGGGCGCATACCTATGGCTACACCTTC. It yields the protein CSVATQGAHTYGYTF.

The CDR3 bases are TGTGCCAGCAGCACGACAGCGGGAGCTTTCTTT. Its translation: CASSTTAGAFF. The rearrangement links TRBV6-6 to TRBJ1-1; weak D call: TRBD1 (5 bases). The CDR3 runs to 11 residues. Germline assignment: CDR1 MNHNY and CDR2 SVGAGI (reference sequence). The V end was cut by 6 bases, the J end by 10 bases, with 12 bases between.

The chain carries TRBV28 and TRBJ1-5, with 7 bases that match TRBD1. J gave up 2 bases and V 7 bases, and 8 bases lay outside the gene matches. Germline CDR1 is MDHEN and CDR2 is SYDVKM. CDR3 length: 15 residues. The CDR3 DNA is TGTGCCAGCACTCCTACAGGGGCCCGCAATCAGCCCCAGCATTTT. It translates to CASTPTGARNQPQHF.

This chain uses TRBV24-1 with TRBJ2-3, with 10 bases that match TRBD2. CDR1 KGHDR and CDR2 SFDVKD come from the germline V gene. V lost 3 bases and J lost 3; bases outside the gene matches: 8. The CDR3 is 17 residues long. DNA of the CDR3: TGTGCCACCAGTGATGAACTTCTAGCGGGGGTGACAGATACGCAGTATTTT. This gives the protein CATSDELLAGVTDTQYF.

CDR3 protein: CSAADTDTQYF. As DNA, the CDR3 is TGCAGCGCTGCGGACACAGATACGCAGTATTTT. The rearrangement links TRBV29-1 to TRBJ2-3; D not certain. CDR1 is SQVTM, CDR2 ANQGSEA, per germline. V lost 7 bases to trimming and J lost 2 bases, with 7 bases between them. The CDR3 runs to 11 residues.

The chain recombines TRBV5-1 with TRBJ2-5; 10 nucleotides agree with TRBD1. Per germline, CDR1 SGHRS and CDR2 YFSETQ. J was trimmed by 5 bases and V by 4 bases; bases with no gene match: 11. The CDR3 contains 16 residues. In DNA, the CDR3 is TGCGCCAGCAGCAACACCGGGACAGGGGTTTACGAGACCCAGTACTTC. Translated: CASSNTGTGVYETQYF.

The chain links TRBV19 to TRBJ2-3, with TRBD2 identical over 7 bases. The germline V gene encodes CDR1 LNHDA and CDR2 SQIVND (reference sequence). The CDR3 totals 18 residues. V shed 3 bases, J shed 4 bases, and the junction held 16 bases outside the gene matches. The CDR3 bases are TGTGCCAGTAGTATCCTACGGGACTACCGGGTTGTTGCAGATACGCAGTATTTT. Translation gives CASSILRDYRVVADTQYF.

The CDR3 is CASSSSSGTYTQYF. The CDR3 coding sequence is TGTGCCAGCAGCTCCTCGTCCGGTACTTATACGCAGTATTTT. This chain joins TRBV7-2 and TRBJ2-3; D is unclear. CDR1 SGHTA and CDR2 FQGNSA come from the germline V gene. V shed 4 bases and J shed 7 bases, with 15 bases lying between them. The CDR3 consists of 14 residues.

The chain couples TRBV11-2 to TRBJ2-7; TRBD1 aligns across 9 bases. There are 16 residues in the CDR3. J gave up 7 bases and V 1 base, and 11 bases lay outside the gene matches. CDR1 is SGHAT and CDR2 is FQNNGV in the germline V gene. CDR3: CASSLGLDRGVGEQYF. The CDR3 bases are TGTGCCAGCAGCTTAGGGTTGGACAGGGGTGTAGGGGAGCAGTACTTC.

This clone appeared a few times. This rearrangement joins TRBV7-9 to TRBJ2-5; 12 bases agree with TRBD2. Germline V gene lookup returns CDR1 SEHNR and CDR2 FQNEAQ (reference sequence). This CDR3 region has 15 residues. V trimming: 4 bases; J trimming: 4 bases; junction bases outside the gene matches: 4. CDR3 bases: TGTGCCAGCAGCTCTCTAGCGGGGGGGCTAGAGACCCAGTACTTC. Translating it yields CASSSLAGGLETQYF.

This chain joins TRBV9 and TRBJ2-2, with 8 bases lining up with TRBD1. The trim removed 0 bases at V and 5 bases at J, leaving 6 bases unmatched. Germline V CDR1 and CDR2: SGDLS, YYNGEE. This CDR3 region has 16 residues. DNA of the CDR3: TGTGCCAGCAGCGTAGGTGTCAGGGGGCGGACCGGGGAGCTGTTTTTT. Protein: CASSVGVRGRTGELFF. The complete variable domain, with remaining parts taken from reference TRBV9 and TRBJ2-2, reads DSGVTQTPKHLITATGQRVTLRCSPRSGDLSVYWYQQSLDQGLQFLIQYYNGEERAKGNILERFSAQQFPDLHSELNLSSLELGDSALYFCASSVGVRGRTGELFFGEGSRLTVL.

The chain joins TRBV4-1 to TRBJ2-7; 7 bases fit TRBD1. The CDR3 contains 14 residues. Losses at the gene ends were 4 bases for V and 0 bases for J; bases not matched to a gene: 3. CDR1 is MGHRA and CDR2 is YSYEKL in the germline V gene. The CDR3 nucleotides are TGCGCCAGCAGCCGAGGACAGGACTCCTACGAGCAGTACTTC. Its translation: CASSRGQDSYEQYF.

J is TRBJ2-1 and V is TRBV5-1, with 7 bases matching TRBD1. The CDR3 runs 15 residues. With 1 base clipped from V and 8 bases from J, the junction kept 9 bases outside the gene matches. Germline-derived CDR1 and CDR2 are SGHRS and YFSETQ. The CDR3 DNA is TGCGCCAGCAGCTTGTGGGTCGACAGGGCGGATGAGCAGTTCTTC. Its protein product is CASSLWVDRADEQFF. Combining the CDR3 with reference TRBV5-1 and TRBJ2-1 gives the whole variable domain KAGVTQTPRYLIKTRGQQVTLSCSPISGHRSVSWYQQTPGQGLQFLFEYFSETQRNKGNFPGRFSGRQFSNSRSEMNVSTLELGDSALYLCASSLWVDRADEQFFGPGTRLTVL.

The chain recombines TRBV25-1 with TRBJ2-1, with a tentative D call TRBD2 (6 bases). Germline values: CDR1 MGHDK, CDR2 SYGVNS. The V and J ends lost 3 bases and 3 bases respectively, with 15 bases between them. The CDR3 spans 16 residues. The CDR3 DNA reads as TGTGCCAGCAGTGACCCGGCTAGCGAGGTCTACAATGAGCAGTTCTTC. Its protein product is CASSDPASEVYNEQFF.